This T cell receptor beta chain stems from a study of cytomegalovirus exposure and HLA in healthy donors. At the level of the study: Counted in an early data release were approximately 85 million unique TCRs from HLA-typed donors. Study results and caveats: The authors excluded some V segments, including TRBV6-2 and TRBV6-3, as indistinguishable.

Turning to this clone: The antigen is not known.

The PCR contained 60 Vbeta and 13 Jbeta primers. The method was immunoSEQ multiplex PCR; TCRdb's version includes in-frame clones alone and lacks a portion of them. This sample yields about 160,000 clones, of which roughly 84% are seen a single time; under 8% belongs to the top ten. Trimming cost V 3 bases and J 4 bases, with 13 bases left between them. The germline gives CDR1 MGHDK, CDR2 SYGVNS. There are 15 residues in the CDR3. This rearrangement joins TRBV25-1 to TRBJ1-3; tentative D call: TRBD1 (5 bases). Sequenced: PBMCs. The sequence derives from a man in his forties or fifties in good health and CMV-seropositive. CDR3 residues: CASSDAGRVGNTIYF. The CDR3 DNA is TGTGCCAGCAGTGACGCGGGGCGCGTGGGAAACACCATATATTTT.